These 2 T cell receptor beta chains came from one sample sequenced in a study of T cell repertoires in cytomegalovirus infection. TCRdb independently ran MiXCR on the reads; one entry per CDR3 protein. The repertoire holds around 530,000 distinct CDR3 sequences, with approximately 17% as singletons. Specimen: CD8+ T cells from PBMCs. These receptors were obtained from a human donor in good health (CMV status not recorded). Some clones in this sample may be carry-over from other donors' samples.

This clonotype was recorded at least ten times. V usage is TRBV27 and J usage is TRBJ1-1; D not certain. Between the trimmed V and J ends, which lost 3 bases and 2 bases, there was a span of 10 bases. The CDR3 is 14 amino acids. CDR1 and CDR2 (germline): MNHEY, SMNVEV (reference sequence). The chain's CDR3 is CASSFDAENTEAFF. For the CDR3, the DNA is TGTGCCAGCAGTTTTGACGCGGAAAACACTGAAGCTTTCTTT.

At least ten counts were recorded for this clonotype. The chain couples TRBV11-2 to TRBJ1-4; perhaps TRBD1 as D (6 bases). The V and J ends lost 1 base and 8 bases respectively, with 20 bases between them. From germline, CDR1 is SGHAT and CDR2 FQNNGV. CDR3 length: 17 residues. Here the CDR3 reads CASSLVPTGNHREKLFF. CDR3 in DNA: TGTGCCAGCAGCTTAGTCCCTACAGGGAACCACAGAGAAAAACTGTTTTTT.